The next 18 T cell receptor beta chains were all read from a single sample in a study of CD8+ T cells in alopecia areata. RNA extraction was followed by reverse transcription into cDNA, which acted as the sequencing template. Method: immunoSEQ multiplex PCR; TCRdb's copy keeps in-frame clones and lacks some. The sample consists of over 150,000 clones, roughly 63% of them appearing once. The material sequenced was CD4+ T cells sorted from blood, taken at week 0. Receptor source: a human donor with alopecia areata.

The CDR3 region is CASREDTQETQYF. Written as DNA, the CDR3 is TGCGCCAGCAGAGAAGACACCCAAGAGACCCAGTACTTC. The rearrangement joins TRBV10-2 to TRBJ2-5; D is ambiguous. Germline-derived CDR1 and CDR2 are WSHSY and SAAADI. The CDR3 is 13 amino acids. The ends were cut back, 6 bases at V and 1 base at J, with 9 bases in the middle.

The chain links TRBV27 to TRBJ2-7; D unclear. With 5 bases removed from V and 3 bases from J, the gap between germline ends came to 14 bases. Germline loops: CDR1 MNHEY, CDR2 SMNVEV (reference sequence). This CDR3 region has 14 residues. For the CDR3, the DNA is TGTGCCAGCAGTACAGAGTCGAGCTTCTACGAGCAGTACTTC. Translation gives CASSTESSFYEQYF.

Remarks on this clone: Other DNA variants within this sample encode the same CDR3. The genes are TRBV30 and TRBJ1-2; D is undetermined. Germline V gene lookup returns CDR1 GTSNPN and CDR2 SVGIG (reference sequence). The CDR3 runs 12 residues. V lost 1 base, J lost 4 bases, and 7 bases lay in between. CDR3 DNA sequence: TGTGCCTGGAGTGGCGGCAGCTATGGCTACACCTTC. This sequence encodes CAWSGGSYGYTF.

CDR3 nucleotides: TGTGCCAGTAGTATGCGGGGGGCTGGAGGCTACACCTTC. Protein product: CASSMRGAGGYTF. The chain is built from TRBV19 and TRBJ1-2; D is perhaps TRBD1 (6 bases). The CDR3 loop spans 13 amino acids. Germline V gene lookup returns CDR1 LNHDA and CDR2 SQIVND (reference sequence). V lost 3 bases and J 8 bases, leaving 13 bases between the germline ends.

Remarks on this clone: One end of the junction varies from germline; a read error may be responsible. The chain recombines TRBV14 with TRBJ2-7; 13 positions agree with TRBD2. CDR3 length: 13 residues. Germline-derived CDR1 and CDR2 are SGHDN and FVKESK. CDR3 in DNA: TGTGCCAGCAGCCAAGGACTAGCGGGGGGCGAGAACTTC. The encoded protein is CASSQGLAGGENF.

The chain joins TRBV5-4 to TRBJ2-6; D unclear. Germline CDR1 SGHNT, CDR2 YYREEE (reference sequence). Trimming took off 1 base at V and 0 bases at J, with 11 bases between the two ends. The CDR3 is 17 amino acids. The CDR3, as DNA: TGTGCCAGCAGCTTGCCAAGAGTACGCTCTGGGGCCAACGTCCTGACTTTC. This codes for CASSLPRVRSGANVLTF.

The gene calls are TRBV15 and TRBJ2-3; D might be TRBD2 (5 bases). The CDR3 contains 14 residues. Per germline, CDR1 LNHNV and CDR2 YYDKDF (reference sequence). V shed 1 base and J shed 4 bases, with 9 bases lying between them. The CDR3 region has the DNA TGTGCCACCAGCAGAGGCGGGCCATCAGATACGCAGTATTTT. This sequence encodes CATSRGGPSDTQYF.

This rearrangement joins TRBV27 to TRBJ1-3; D ambiguous. The germline V gene has CDR1 MNHEY and CDR2 SMNVEV (reference sequence). The CDR3 runs 14 residues. V gave up 0 bases and J gave up 4 bases, with 7 bases separating them. In DNA form, the CDR3 reads TGTGCCAGCAGTTTATCCTCCCTCGGAAACACCATATATTTT. The encoded protein is CASSLSSLGNTIYF.

This clone was detected a few times. This sequence joins TRBV29-1 and TRBJ1-5, with a possible D match to TRBD1 (6 bases). V was shortened by 4 bases and J by 6 bases, with 13 bases between the two germline ends. The CDR3 covers 13 residues. CDR1 is SQVTM, CDR2 ANQGSEA, per germline. The CDR3 is CSVAQGMFQPQHF. The CDR3 coding sequence is TGCAGCGTTGCACAGGGTATGTTTCAGCCCCAGCATTTT.

The V gene is TRBV2, the J gene TRBJ2-5; no reliable D call. CDR1 and CDR2 from the germline V gene are SNHLY and FYNNEI. The CDR3 loop spans 12 amino acids. V was clipped by 6 bases and J by 5 bases, with 10 bases between them. CDR3 nucleotides: TGTGCCAGCAGAATATTGGGGGAGACCCAGTACTTC. It yields the protein CASRILGETQYF.

This chain links TRBV29-1 with TRBJ2-3, with 8 positions matching TRBD1. Germline CDR1 is SQVTM and CDR2 is ANQGSEA. V trimming: 6 bases; J trimming: 5 bases; junction bases outside the gene matches: 13. The CDR3 sequence is 15 residues long. As DNA, the CDR3 is TGCAGCGTCCCCGCTACAGGGGGATGGGGAGATACGCAGTATTTT. Translation gives CSVPATGGWGDTQYF.

This chain connects TRBV30 to TRBJ1-1; possibly TRBD1 for D (6 bases). CDR1 GTSNPN and CDR2 SVGIG come from the germline V gene (reference sequence). The CDR3 runs to 13 residues. The V end was cut by 3 bases, the J end by 7 bases, with 15 bases between. DNA of the CDR3: TGTGCCTGGAGAACACAGGGACGAGGTGAAGCTTTCTTT. Residues: CAWRTQGRGEAFF.

There are a few counts of this clone. This sequence joins TRBV29-1 and TRBJ2-3; TRBD1 is a possible D gene (6 bases). The CDR3 sequence is 14 residues long. CDR1 and CDR2 (germline): SQVTM, ANQGSEA. V was cut by 3 bases and J by 5 bases, with 15 bases left in between. The DNA of the CDR3 is TGCAGCGTTGACGTGGGGGCTGATGTAGATACGCAGTATTTT. Translation gives CSVDVGADVDTQYF.

J is TRBJ1-1 and V is TRBV30; D unclear. Trimming removed 4 bases at V and 6 bases at J, with 9 bases between. This CDR3 has 11 residues. Per the germline V gene, CDR1 is GTSNPN and CDR2 is SVGIG (reference sequence). DNA for the CDR3: TGTGCCTGGATCCGGCTTGCTGAAGCTTTCTTT. This gives the protein CAWIRLAEAFF.

The chain combines TRBV30 with TRBJ2-7; no clear D gene. Between the trimmed V and J ends, which lost 0 bases and 2 bases, there was a span of 5 bases. CDR1 and CDR2 (germline): GTSNPN, SVGIG (reference sequence). This CDR3 comprises 12 residues. The CDR3 sequence: CAWSVGTYEQYF. The CDR3 DNA sequence: TGTGCCTGGAGTGTTGGTACCTACGAGCAGTACTTC.

V usage is TRBV25-1 and J usage is TRBJ1-2; TRBD1 might be the D (5 bases). The V end lost 1 base, the J end lost 7 bases, and 13 bases lay between the germline ends. CDR1 and CDR2 from the germline V gene are MGHDK and SYGVNS. The CDR3 runs to 14 residues. The DNA for the CDR3 is TGTGCCAGCAGTGAATGGGGTTTAGGGGTTGGCTACACCTTC. As protein: CASSEWGLGVGYTF.

The V gene is TRBV13, the J gene TRBJ2-5; 10 bases agree with TRBD1. The V gene end was trimmed by 3 bases and the J gene end by 4 bases; junction bases not matched to a gene: 20. The CDR3 is made up of 20 amino acids. The germline V gene has CDR1 PRHDT and CDR2 FYEKMQ (reference sequence). Here the CDR3 DNA reads TGTGCCAGCAGCTTCACGGGTTGGGCCCGAGGACAGGGGGTTCGAGAGACCCAGTACTTC. It encodes CASSFTGWARGQGVRETQYF.

This clone has just a few counts. This sequence joins TRBV2 and TRBJ2-7; D may be TRBD1 (6 bases). V was clipped by 6 bases and J by 1 base, with 19 bases between them. Germline loops: CDR1 SNHLY, CDR2 FYNNEI. The CDR3 sequence is 16 residues long. CDR3 protein: CASRNGPTGHSYEQYF. The CDR3 bases are TGTGCCAGCAGAAACGGACCCACGGGACATTCCTACGAGCAGTACTTC.